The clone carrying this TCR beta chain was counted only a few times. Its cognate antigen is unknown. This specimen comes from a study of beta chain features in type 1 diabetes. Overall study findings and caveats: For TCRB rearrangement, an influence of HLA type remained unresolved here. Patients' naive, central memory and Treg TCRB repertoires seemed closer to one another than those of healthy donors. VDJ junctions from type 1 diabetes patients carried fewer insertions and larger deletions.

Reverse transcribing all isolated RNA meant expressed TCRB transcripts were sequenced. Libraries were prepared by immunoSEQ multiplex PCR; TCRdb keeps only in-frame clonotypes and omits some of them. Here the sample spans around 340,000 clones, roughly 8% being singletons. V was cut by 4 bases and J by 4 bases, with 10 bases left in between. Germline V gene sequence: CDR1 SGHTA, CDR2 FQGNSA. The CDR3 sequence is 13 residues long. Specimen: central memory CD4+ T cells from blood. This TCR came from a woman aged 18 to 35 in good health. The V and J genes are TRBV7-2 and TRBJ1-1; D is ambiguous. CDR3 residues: CASSSPWVTEAFF. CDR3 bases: TGTGCCAGCAGCTCGCCTTGGGTCACTGAAGCTTTCTTT.